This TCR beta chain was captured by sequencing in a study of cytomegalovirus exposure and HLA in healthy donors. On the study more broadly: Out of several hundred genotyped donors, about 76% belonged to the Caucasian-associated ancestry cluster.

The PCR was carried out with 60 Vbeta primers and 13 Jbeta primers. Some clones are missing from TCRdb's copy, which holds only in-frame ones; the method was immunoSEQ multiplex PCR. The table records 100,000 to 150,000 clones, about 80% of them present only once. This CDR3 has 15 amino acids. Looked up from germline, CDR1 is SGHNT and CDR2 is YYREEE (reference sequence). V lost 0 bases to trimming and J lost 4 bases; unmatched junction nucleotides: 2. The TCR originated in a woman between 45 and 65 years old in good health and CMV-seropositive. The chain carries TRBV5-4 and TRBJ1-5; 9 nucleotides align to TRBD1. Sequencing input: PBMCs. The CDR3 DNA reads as TGTGCCAGCAGCTTGGGGACAGGGGAGAATCAGCCCCAGCATTTT. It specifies CASSLGTGENQPQHF.